The present entry profiles one T cell receptor (beta chain) with its context. The data derive from a study of blood T cells in healthy people across ages. A J-beta primer mix and a sample-barcoded 5' primer were used in a second PCR of roughly 7 to 12 cycles. Every cDNA molecule bore a tag from a template-switch adaptor containing 12 random nucleotides. TCRdb ran MiXCR on the 5' RACE reads and lists one entry per CDR3 protein. The sample shows about 1.7 million distinct CDR3 sequences, roughly 27% of them seen only once. V lost 4 bases to trimming and J lost 6 bases, with 21 bases between them. Germline V gene lookup returns CDR1 SQVTM and CDR2 ANQGSEA. CDR3 length equals 15 residues. Each donor gave around 9.6 milliliters of peripheral blood.

This sequence originates from a woman in her 30s in good health. Sequenced sample: blood. This chain uses TRBV29-1 with TRBJ1-1; tentative D call: TRBD1 (6 bases). The CDR3 nucleotides read TGCAGCGTTGTTGAGGGGATACAGGGAAAGGCTGAAGCTTTCTTT. This encodes CSVVEGIQGKAEAFF.